This T cell receptor (beta chain) was identified in a study of early T cells in non-severe SARS-CoV-2 infection. Germline assignment: CDR1 LGHNA and CDR2 YNFKEQ. After removal of 0 bases from V and 1 base from J, the junction contained 2 bases not matched to a gene. This CDR3 spans 16 amino acids. MiXCR, run by TCRdb on the 5' RACE reads, gives a single entry per CDR3 protein. The top ten hold around 8% of the sample, which has some 45,000 distinct CDR3 sequences, about 5.9% seen once. This clonotype was observed at least ten times. The V gene is TRBV4-2, the J gene TRBJ2-3; 9 nucleotides agree with TRBD1. The sequencing used whole blood, collected at baseline. This receptor was taken from an adult who was a healthcare worker with PCR-confirmed SARS-CoV-2 infection or an uninfected control (not recorded which). CDR3 nucleotides: TGTGCCAGCAGCCAAGAAGGGGACAGGGGCACAGATACGCAGTATTTT. The encoded protein is CASSQEGDRGTDTQYF.